This T cell receptor (beta chain) comes out of a study of long-term antiretroviral therapy in people with HIV. Study details: Samples collected earliest predate the 2015 immediate-ART recommendation by about a decade. Overall study findings and caveats: Controls showed broader CDR3 length ranges than did the HIV repertoires.

Investigators performed immunoSEQ version v3.0 at survey level. Here immunoSEQ multiplex PCR was the method, and the copy in TCRdb shows in-frame clones only, minus some. The sample lists 35,000 to 55,000 clones, around 96% occurring once. With respect to this clone: Antigen unknown.

The CDR3 is made up of 11 amino acids. Trimming took off 8 bases at V and 4 bases at J, with 8 bases between the two ends. The germline V gene encodes CDR1 MRHNA and CDR2 SNTAGT. The sample here was unsorted PBMCs, taken 3.7 years after starting antiretroviral therapy. The chain has TRBV6-4 and TRBJ1-1; tentative D call: TRBD1 (6 bases). The sequence derives from a woman aged 45-65 years with HIV. CDR3 amino acids: CASRGATEAFF. The CDR3, as DNA: TGTGCCAGCCGGGGGGCCACTGAAGCTTTCTTT.